This T cell receptor beta chain was documented in a study of PD-1 blockade in classical Hodgkin lymphoma. Study-wide results and caveats: Newly diagnosed patients and complete responders had comparable diversity at baseline.

Germline V CDR1 and CDR2: MNHEY, SVGAGI. V lost 5 bases to trimming and J lost 3 bases; unmatched junction nucleotides: 9. This CDR3 spans 15 amino acids. Clones were read by immunoSEQ multiplex PCR, and TCRdb kept only the in-frame ones, dropping some. The sample includes almost 5,000 clones, about 65% seen only once; the top ten take about a quarter. Regarding this clone: The antigen is unknown.

The time point is: cycle 4 day 1 (C4D1), after more than five weeks of nivolumab. There was relapse after autologous stem cell transplantation in every patient, and there was variation in brentuximab vedotin exposure. Isolation of CD8+ T cells from thawed PBMCs used magnetic negative selection. The specimen comprised CD8+ T cells from blood, sampled before the fourth cycle of nivolumab. The chain is built from TRBV6-5 and TRBJ2-7; TRBD2 matches at 8 bases. This sequence originates from a human donor with classical Hodgkin lymphoma. CDR3 nucleotide sequence: TGTGCCAGCAGTCCGAGCGGGAGTGGGGGCTACGAGCAGTACTTC. Amino acid sequence: CASSPSGSGGYEQYF.